This TCR beta chain was observed in a study of control samples from healthy donors and cancer patients. Assay: immunoSEQ multiplex PCR; the TCRdb copy retains only in-frame clones and omits some. This table holds 30,000 to 40,000 clones, around 83% found once. V was clipped by 3 bases and J by 0 bases, with 8 bases between them. Germline V gene sequence: CDR1 SGHNT, CDR2 YENEEA. CDR3 length equals 14 residues. The chain employs TRBV11-3 and TRBJ1-1; D not resolved. This sequence was found in a woman aged 55-69 years with lung cancer. Sequenced input: PBMCs. CDR3 bases: TGTGCCAGCAGCTTCGACAACATGAACACTGAAGCTTTCTTT. It codes for CASSFDNMNTEAFF.